This T cell receptor (beta chain) was retrieved from a study of T cell responses to AZD1222 COVID-19 vaccine. The protocol was immunoSEQ multiplex PCR, while the TCRdb copy is restricted to in-frame clones and leaves out a portion. Altogether about 130,000 clones are present, approximately 88% being singletons, with the ten largest covering 4.2%. Study conclusions and caveats: Baseline testing showed seropositivity in only a handful of AZD1222 recipients. There were vaccine-associated CD4 TCRs across spike, dominant at 160-218 and 743-854.

Trimming removed 2 bases from V and 5 bases from J, with 15 bases in between. Per germline, CDR1 GTSNPN and CDR2 SVGIG (reference sequence). The CDR3 is 15 residues long. With respect to this clone: Its target is not known.

The sequence derives from an adult in good health. Specimen: peripheral blood, collected on day 0 of AZD1222 vaccination. The rearrangement links TRBV30 to TRBJ2-2; TRBD1 might be the D (7 bases). For the CDR3, the DNA is TGTGCCTGGAGTTTCGCCCCAGGGGGGACCGGGGAGCTGTTTTTT. It specifies CAWSFAPGGTGELFF.